These 18 T cell receptor beta chains came from one sample sequenced in a study of blood T cell repertoires in COVID-19. Method: immunoSEQ multiplex PCR; TCRdb's copy keeps in-frame clones and lacks some. This sample has 250,000 to 300,000 clones, with 86% found just once. Sample: peripheral blood. These TCRs come from a woman aged 25 to 39 with COVID-19, enrolled during active disease.

This clone turned up a few times. The chain links TRBV10-3 to TRBJ2-1, with 8 bases aligning to TRBD1. The CDR3 is 14 amino acids. V was clipped by 11 bases and J by 3 bases; unmatched bases: 9. Germline V gives CDR1 ENHRY, CDR2 SYGVKD. The CDR3, as DNA: TGTGCCGCCAACTCCGACAGGGGCTACAATGAGCAGTTCTTC. Its translation: CAANSDRGYNEQFF.

This clone occurred many times. The V and J genes are TRBV6-5 and TRBJ1-4; tentatively, D is TRBD1 (6 bases). Germline V gives CDR1 MNHEY, CDR2 SVGAGI. Trimming removed 8 bases at V and 6 bases at J, with 13 bases between. The CDR3 has 13 residues. For the CDR3, the DNA is TGTGCCAGCCAGAACAGGGAACATGAAAAACTGTTTTTT. It specifies CASQNREHEKLFF.

The rearrangement joins TRBV5-4 to TRBJ2-7, with no clear D. Trimming took 10 bases from V and 0 from J, leaving 14 bases between them. This CDR3 comprises 13 residues. Per the germline V gene, CDR1 is SGHNT and CDR2 is YYREEE (reference sequence). CDR3 sequence: CAYTSDVSYEQYF. The CDR3 DNA reads as TGTGCCTATACAAGCGACGTCTCCTACGAGCAGTACTTC.

This clone came up once. V is TRBV4-1 and J is TRBJ1-2; 10 bases are a match to TRBD1. The CDR3 has 15 amino acids. J was trimmed by 8 bases and V by 1 base; bases with no gene match: 7. CDR1 and CDR2 from the germline V gene are MGHRA and YSYEKL. CDR3 loop: CASSQGDRGRVGYTF. The CDR3 DNA reads as TGCGCCAGCAGCCAAGGGGACAGGGGAAGGGTGGGCTACACCTTC.

This rearrangement joins TRBV6-6 to TRBJ2-7; tentatively, D is TRBD2 (7 bases). V was pared by 2 bases and J by 2 bases, with 10 bases between. The CDR3 is 14 residues long. Germline values: CDR1 MNHNY, CDR2 SVGAGI (reference sequence). The CDR3 sequence is CASSYGGGAYEQYF. CDR3 in DNA: TGTGCCAGCAGTTACGGGGGGGGCGCCTACGAGCAGTACTTC.

The chain couples TRBV7-9 to TRBJ1-1; no clear D gene. From germline, CDR1 is SEHNR and CDR2 FQNEAQ (reference sequence). V was cut by 1 base and J by 10 bases, with 10 bases left in between. This CDR3 has 12 residues. This CDR3 reads CASSLDGRGAFF. DNA of the CDR3: TGTGCCAGCAGCTTAGATGGGAGAGGAGCTTTCTTT.

This chain uses TRBV27 with TRBJ1-1, with D perhaps matching TRBD1 (5 bases). The V gene's germline CDR1 is MNHEY and CDR2 SMNVEV (reference sequence). The CDR3 has 14 amino acids. V was clipped by 5 bases and J by 1 base, with 11 bases between them. As DNA, the CDR3 is TGTGCCAGCAGTCCCGTGGGGGGGAACACTGAAGCTTTCTTT. Translation: CASSPVGGNTEAFF.

This clone came up a few times. This chain connects TRBV10-2 to TRBJ1-1; TRBD1 agrees at 7 bases. Per germline, CDR1 WSHSY and CDR2 SAAADI. The CDR3 spans 16 residues. Trimming took 0 bases from V and 2 from J; bases not matched to a gene: 6. DNA for the CDR3: TGCGCCAGCAGTGAGTCGGAGGGGGCTCACAACACTGAAGCTTTCTTT. Translation: CASSESEGAHNTEAFF.

The chain recombines TRBV4-1 with TRBJ2-3; TRBD2 might be the D (5 bases). This CDR3 has 18 amino acids. CDR1 is MGHRA, CDR2 YSYEKL, per germline. V was pared by 4 bases and J by 0 bases, with 20 bases between. CDR3 nucleotide sequence: TGCGCCAGCAGCCGATGGTCCGGGGTGTCGCGGAGCACAGATACGCAGTATTTT. It yields the protein CASSRWSGVSRSTDTQYF.

The chain links TRBV6-6 to TRBJ1-5; the match to TRBD1 covers 8 bases. This CDR3 comprises 15 residues. In germline, CDR1 is MNHNY, CDR2 SVGAGI (reference sequence). Trimming at V came to 5 bases and at J to 6 bases, leaving 9 bases not matched to a gene. This chain's CDR3 is CASSHGQGIRQPQHF. CDR3 sequence (DNA): TGTGCCAGCAGTCACGGACAGGGCATTCGTCAGCCCCAGCATTTT.

V usage is TRBV4-1 and J usage is TRBJ2-5; tentatively, D is TRBD1 (6 bases). CDR1 MGHRA and CDR2 YSYEKL come from the germline V gene. Between the trimmed V and J ends, which lost 1 base and 5 bases, there was a span of 17 bases. This CDR3 region has 16 residues. CDR3 residues: CASSQGWTVPGETQYF. The CDR3 coding sequence is TGCGCCAGCAGCCAAGGATGGACAGTCCCTGGCGAGACCCAGTACTTC.

This chain uses TRBV6-5 with TRBJ2-7, with 11 nucleotides matching TRBD2. The CDR3 loop spans 15 amino acids. CDR1 is MNHEY, CDR2 SVGAGI, per germline. V was pared by 7 bases and J by 3 bases, with 8 bases of the junction left unmatched. The CDR3 sequence is CASTAPTSGIYEQYF. The CDR3 bases are TGTGCCAGCACCGCGCCGACTAGCGGGATCTACGAGCAGTACTTC.

The chain has TRBV10-3 and TRBJ2-5; D may be TRBD1 (7 bases). Germline values: CDR1 ENHRY, CDR2 SYGVKD. This CDR3 contains 13 residues. Trimming removed 10 bases from V and 0 bases from J, with 12 bases in between. The CDR3 loop reads CATARGDQETQYF. CDR3 sequence (DNA): TGTGCCACCGCCAGGGGGGACCAAGAGACCCAGTACTTC.

J is TRBJ1-1 and V is TRBV9; 10 nucleotides line up with TRBD1. Germline V gives CDR1 SGDLS, CDR2 YYNGEE. With 3 bases clipped from V and 6 bases from J, the junction kept 8 bases outside the gene matches. This CDR3 has 15 amino acids. The CDR3 nucleotides read TGTGCCAGCAGCGGAGAGGACAGGGGGGTCCCTGAAGCTTTCTTT. Its protein is CASSGEDRGVPEAFF.

The chain carries TRBV11-1 and TRBJ2-2; D is possibly TRBD2 (6 bases). Germline CDR1 SGHAT, CDR2 FQDESV (reference sequence). The CDR3 length is 15 residues. The ends were cut back, 2 bases at V and 6 bases at J, with 13 bases in the middle. CDR3 coding DNA: TGTGCCAGCAGCTTAAATTACCGACTAGCCGGGGAGCTGTTTTTT. It translates to CASSLNYRLAGELFF.

The chain uses TRBV5-4 and TRBJ2-2; D call uncertain. The CDR3 consists of 12 residues. V was cut by 3 bases and J by 3 bases, with 3 bases left in between. The V gene's germline CDR1 is SGHNT and CDR2 YYREEE (reference sequence). DNA of the CDR3: TGTGCCAGCAGCTCCTACACCGGGGAGCTGTTTTTT. It translates to CASSSYTGELFF.

The chain couples TRBV10-1 to TRBJ2-1; no firm D call. V was pared by 3 bases and J by 4 bases, with 7 bases between. CDR3 length: 13 amino acids. Germline V CDR1 and CDR2: WNHNN, SYGVQD (reference sequence). The CDR3 reads CASSDGLYNEQFF. The CDR3 region has the DNA TGCGCCAGCAGTGACGGTCTGTACAATGAGCAGTTCTTC.

The rearrangement links TRBV11-1 to TRBJ2-3, with a possible D match to TRBD2 (5 bases). The V and J ends lost 1 base and 6 bases respectively, with 11 bases between them. The CDR3 is 14 residues long. The germline V gene encodes CDR1 SGHAT and CDR2 FQDESV (reference sequence). CDR3 amino acids: CASSLELESDTQYF. The CDR3 nucleotides are TGTGCCAGCAGCTTAGAACTAGAGTCTGATACGCAGTATTTT.